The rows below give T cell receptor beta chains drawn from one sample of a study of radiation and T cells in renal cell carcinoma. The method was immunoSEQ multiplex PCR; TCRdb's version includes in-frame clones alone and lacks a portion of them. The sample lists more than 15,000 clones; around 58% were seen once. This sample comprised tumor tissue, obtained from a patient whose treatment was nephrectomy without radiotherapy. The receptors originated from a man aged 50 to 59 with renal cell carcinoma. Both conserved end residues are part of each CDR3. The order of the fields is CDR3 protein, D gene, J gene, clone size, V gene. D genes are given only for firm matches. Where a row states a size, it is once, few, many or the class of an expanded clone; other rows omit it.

cdr3_aa: CSVFGGTAYEQYF; d_call: .; j_call: TRBJ2-7; clone_size: .; v_call: TRBV29-1
cdr3_aa: CASSSRPQGATYYGYTF; d_call: TRBD1; j_call: TRBJ1-2; clone_size: medium-sized; v_call: TRBV5-6
cdr3_aa: CASRSPPRTTYTDTQYF; d_call: .; j_call: TRBJ2-3; clone_size: once; v_call: TRBV12-2
cdr3_aa: CASSDTAENTGELFF; d_call: .; j_call: TRBJ2-2; clone_size: .; v_call: TRBV6-4
cdr3_aa: CARSADDGYTF; d_call: .; j_call: TRBJ1-2; clone_size: medium-sized; v_call: TRBV5-3
cdr3_aa: CASSETLGLSMALGANVLTF; d_call: .; j_call: TRBJ2-6; clone_size: .; v_call: TRBV2
cdr3_aa: CASSLGLAGRQETQYF; d_call: TRBD2; j_call: TRBJ2-5; clone_size: .; v_call: TRBV5-1
cdr3_aa: CASTYTMNTEAFF; d_call: .; j_call: TRBJ1-1; clone_size: few; v_call: TRBV6-1
cdr3_aa: CASSLGDRLTDTQYF; d_call: TRBD1; j_call: TRBJ2-3; clone_size: .; v_call: TRBV13
cdr3_aa: CAISRYGAHFF; d_call: .; j_call: TRBJ2-1; clone_size: .; v_call: TRBV10-3
cdr3_aa: CASTRGGGEAKNIQYF; d_call: .; j_call: TRBJ2-4; clone_size: .; v_call: TRBV5-1
cdr3_aa: CAISVDRAPGNTIYF; d_call: TRBD1; j_call: TRBJ1-3; clone_size: .; v_call: TRBV10-3
cdr3_aa: CASSVGREQFF; d_call: .; j_call: TRBJ2-1; clone_size: .; v_call: TRBV9
cdr3_aa: CASSLSAGRETQYF; d_call: .; j_call: TRBJ2-5; clone_size: .; v_call: TRBV28
cdr3_aa: CASSRRQGAQLDTQYF; d_call: TRBD1; j_call: TRBJ2-3; clone_size: .; v_call: TRBV5-1
cdr3_aa: CASSRQGTDTQYF; d_call: TRBD1; j_call: TRBJ2-3; clone_size: .; v_call: TRBV2
cdr3_aa: CASSQRGDEQFF; d_call: .; j_call: TRBJ2-1; clone_size: .; v_call: TRBV4-1
cdr3_aa: CASSRDRGNTGELFF; d_call: TRBD1; j_call: TRBJ2-2; clone_size: few; v_call: TRBV7-6
cdr3_aa: CASDSGSSYNEQFF; d_call: TRBD2; j_call: TRBJ2-1; clone_size: .; v_call: TRBV2
cdr3_aa: CAISEGLTSTDTQYF; d_call: .; j_call: TRBJ2-3; clone_size: few; v_call: TRBV10-3
cdr3_aa: CASSVNRAYEQYF; d_call: .; j_call: TRBJ2-7; clone_size: .; v_call: TRBV6-1
cdr3_aa: CASSVEWGKGETQYF; d_call: .; j_call: TRBJ2-5; clone_size: .; v_call: TRBV9
cdr3_aa: CASSVAGAAYEQYF; d_call: TRBD2; j_call: TRBJ2-7; clone_size: .; v_call: TRBV2
cdr3_aa: CASIVRGTGCLNEQFF; d_call: TRBD1; j_call: TRBJ2-1; clone_size: medium-sized; v_call: TRBV9
cdr3_aa: CATGEGYTEAFF; d_call: .; j_call: TRBJ1-1; clone_size: .; v_call: TRBV6-5
cdr3_aa: CASSPLGAGAYEQYF; d_call: .; j_call: TRBJ2-7; clone_size: many; v_call: TRBV18
cdr3_aa: CASSSRGVNTEAFF; d_call: .; j_call: TRBJ1-1; clone_size: many; v_call: TRBV27
cdr3_aa: CASSYSRPSGGGTQYF; d_call: TRBD2; j_call: TRBJ2-5; clone_size: .; v_call: TRBV6-5
cdr3_aa: CATRQGGGTEAFF; d_call: TRBD1; j_call: TRBJ1-1; clone_size: .; v_call: TRBV6-6
cdr3_aa: CASSDWGGNEQYF; d_call: .; j_call: TRBJ2-7; clone_size: .; v_call: TRBV2
cdr3_aa: CASTPESGGSYNEQFF; d_call: TRBD2; j_call: TRBJ2-1; clone_size: .; v_call: TRBV4-1
cdr3_aa: CASSRGSGAYEQYF; d_call: TRBD2; j_call: TRBJ2-7; clone_size: .; v_call: TRBV6-5
cdr3_aa: CASSVDGGSNQPQHF; d_call: .; j_call: TRBJ1-5; clone_size: few; v_call: TRBV9
cdr3_aa: CASRTGTGYEKLFF; d_call: TRBD1; j_call: TRBJ1-4; clone_size: many; v_call: TRBV25-1
cdr3_aa: CASRQRGAGAGGEQYF; d_call: .; j_call: TRBJ2-7; clone_size: .; v_call: TRBV19
cdr3_aa: CASSLGVTYEQYF; d_call: .; j_call: TRBJ2-7; clone_size: .; v_call: TRBV27
cdr3_aa: CASSLGQRDWETQYF; d_call: .; j_call: TRBJ2-5; clone_size: medium-sized; v_call: TRBV5-1
cdr3_aa: CASSLAAQNTEAFF; d_call: .; j_call: TRBJ1-1; clone_size: .; v_call: TRBV7-2
cdr3_aa: CASSFEVRTVTYEQYF; d_call: .; j_call: TRBJ2-7; clone_size: .; v_call: TRBV5-5
cdr3_aa: CASSPGQGAKNIQYF; d_call: TRBD1; j_call: TRBJ2-4; clone_size: .; v_call: TRBV14
cdr3_aa: CASRRQGYSNQPQHF; d_call: .; j_call: TRBJ1-5; clone_size: .; v_call: TRBV16
cdr3_aa: CASSDLPGHGLRGYTF; d_call: .; j_call: TRBJ1-2; clone_size: .; v_call: TRBV9
cdr3_aa: CASSPRQGPRETQYF; d_call: .; j_call: TRBJ2-5; clone_size: medium-sized; v_call: TRBV7-7
cdr3_aa: CASSLGEGNYGYTF; d_call: .; j_call: TRBJ1-2; clone_size: once; v_call: TRBV5-1
cdr3_aa: CSVKREGRSGELFF; d_call: TRBD2; j_call: TRBJ2-2; clone_size: .; v_call: TRBV29-1